This TCR beta chain was sequenced in a study of blood T cell repertoires in COVID-19. Study-wide context: Researchers got acute and convalescent COVID-19 samples from the United States, Italy and Spain. T cells, B-cell-depleted T cells, or PBMCs provided the cDNA or gDNA that served as material.

Original processing methods: Estimates of nucleated cell counts were drawn from the amplification of reference gene primers. Generated by immunoSEQ multiplex PCR, the TCRdb table keeps only in-frame clones and is missing some. The D gene and trimming were derived from the DNA, and the V and J assignments and clone size from that table. This sample has about 140,000 clones; 88% occur once, and the top ten carry roughly a tenth. With V trimmed by 9 bases and J by 1 base, 0 bases remained unmatched. Germline V CDR1 and CDR2: SNHLY, FYNNEI. The CDR3 has 14 residues. J is TRBJ2-2 and V is TRBV2; 12 bases are a match to TRBD2. The receptor was derived from a man aged 45-65 years with active or convalescent COVID-19. The source material was peripheral blood. CDR3 loop: CARGLAGNTGELFF. The DNA for the CDR3 is TGTGCCAGGGGACTAGCGGGGAACACCGGGGAGCTGTTTTTT.